Reported below is one T cell receptor beta chain. Germline V gives CDR1 SGHTS, CDR2 YDEGEE. The length of the CDR3 is 13 residues. Trimming removed 0 bases at V and 6 bases at J, with 10 bases between. Per the authors' pipeline: Estimation of nucleated cell counts relied on the amplification of reference gene primers. Data came from immunoSEQ multiplex PCR; TCRdb stores just in-frame clones and leaves some out. The D gene and trimming were derived from the DNA, and the V and J assignments and clone size from that table. This sample has 170,000 or so clones; around 84% occur once, and the top ten carry about 7%. The entry originates in a study of blood T cell repertoires in COVID-19.

Material for sequencing was peripheral blood. This receptor was taken from a man aged 45-65 years with active or convalescent COVID-19. V usage is TRBV5-8 and J usage is TRBJ2-7; D perhaps matches TRBD1 (5 bases). CDR3 in DNA: TGTGCCAGCAGCTTGGTCAGGGAAGCCGAGCAGTACTTC. It specifies CASSLVREAEQYF.